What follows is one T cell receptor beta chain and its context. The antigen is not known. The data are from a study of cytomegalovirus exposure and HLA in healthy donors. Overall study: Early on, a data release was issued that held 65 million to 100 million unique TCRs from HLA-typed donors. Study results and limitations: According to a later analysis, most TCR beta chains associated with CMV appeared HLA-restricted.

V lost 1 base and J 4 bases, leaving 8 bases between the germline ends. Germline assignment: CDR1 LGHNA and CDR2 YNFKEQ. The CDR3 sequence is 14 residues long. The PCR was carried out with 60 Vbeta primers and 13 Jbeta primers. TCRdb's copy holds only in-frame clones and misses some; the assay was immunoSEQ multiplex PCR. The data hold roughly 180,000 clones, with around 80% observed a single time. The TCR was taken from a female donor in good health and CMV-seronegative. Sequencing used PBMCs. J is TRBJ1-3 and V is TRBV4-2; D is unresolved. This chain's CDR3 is CASSQALVGNTIYF. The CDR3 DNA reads TGTGCCAGCAGCCAAGCACTGGTGGGAAACACCATATATTTT.